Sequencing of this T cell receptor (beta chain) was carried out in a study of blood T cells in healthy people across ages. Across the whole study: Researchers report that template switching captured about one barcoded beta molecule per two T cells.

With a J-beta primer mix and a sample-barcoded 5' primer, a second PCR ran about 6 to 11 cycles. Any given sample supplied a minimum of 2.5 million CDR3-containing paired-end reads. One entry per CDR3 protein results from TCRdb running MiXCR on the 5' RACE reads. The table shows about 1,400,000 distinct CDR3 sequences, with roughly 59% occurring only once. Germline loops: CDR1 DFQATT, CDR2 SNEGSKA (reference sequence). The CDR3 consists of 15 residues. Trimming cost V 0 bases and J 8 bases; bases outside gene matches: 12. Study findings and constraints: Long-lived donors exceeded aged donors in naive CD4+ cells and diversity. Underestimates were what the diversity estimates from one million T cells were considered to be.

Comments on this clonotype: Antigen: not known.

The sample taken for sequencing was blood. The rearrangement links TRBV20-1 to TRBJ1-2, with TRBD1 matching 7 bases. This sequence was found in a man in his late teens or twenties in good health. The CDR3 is CSARDEPDRDGGYTF. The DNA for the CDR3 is TGCAGTGCTAGAGATGAGCCCGACAGGGACGGCGGCTACACCTTC.